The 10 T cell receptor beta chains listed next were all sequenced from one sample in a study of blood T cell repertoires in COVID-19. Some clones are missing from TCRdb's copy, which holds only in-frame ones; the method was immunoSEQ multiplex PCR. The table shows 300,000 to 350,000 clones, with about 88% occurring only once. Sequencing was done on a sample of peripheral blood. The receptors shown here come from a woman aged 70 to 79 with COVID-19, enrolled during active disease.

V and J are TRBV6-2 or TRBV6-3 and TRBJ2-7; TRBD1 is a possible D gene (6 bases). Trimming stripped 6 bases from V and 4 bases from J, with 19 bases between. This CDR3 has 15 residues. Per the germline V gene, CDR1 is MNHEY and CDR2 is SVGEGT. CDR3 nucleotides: TGTGCCAGCAGCTCTTCAGGGGTCGCTCTTTACGAGCAGTACTTC. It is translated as CASSSSGVALYEQYF.

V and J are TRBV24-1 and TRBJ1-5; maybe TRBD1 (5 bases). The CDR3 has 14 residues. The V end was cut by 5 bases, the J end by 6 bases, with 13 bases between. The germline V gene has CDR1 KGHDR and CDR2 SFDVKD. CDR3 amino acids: CATSGGQGVQPQHF. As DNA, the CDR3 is TGTGCCACCAGTGGAGGTCAGGGTGTTCAGCCCCAGCATTTT.

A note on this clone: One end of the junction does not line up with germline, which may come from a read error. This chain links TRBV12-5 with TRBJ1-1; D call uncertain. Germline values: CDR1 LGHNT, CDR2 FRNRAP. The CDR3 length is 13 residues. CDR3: CANGSQQNTEAFF. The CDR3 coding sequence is TGTGCTAATGGTTCACAGCAGAACACTGAAGCTTTCTTT.

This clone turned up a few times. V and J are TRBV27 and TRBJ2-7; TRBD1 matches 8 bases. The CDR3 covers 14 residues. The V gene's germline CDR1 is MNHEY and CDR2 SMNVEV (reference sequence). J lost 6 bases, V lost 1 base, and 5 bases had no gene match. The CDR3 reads CASSLCRGRCEQYF. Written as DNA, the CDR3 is TGTGCCAGCAGTTTATGCAGGGGGCGCTGCGAGCAGTACTTC.

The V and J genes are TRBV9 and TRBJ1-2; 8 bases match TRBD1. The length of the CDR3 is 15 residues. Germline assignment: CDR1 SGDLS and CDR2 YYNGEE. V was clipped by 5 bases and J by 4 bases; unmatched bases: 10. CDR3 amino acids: CASRVPGQGSYGYTF. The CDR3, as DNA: TGTGCCAGCAGGGTCCCCGGACAGGGTTCCTATGGCTACACCTTC.

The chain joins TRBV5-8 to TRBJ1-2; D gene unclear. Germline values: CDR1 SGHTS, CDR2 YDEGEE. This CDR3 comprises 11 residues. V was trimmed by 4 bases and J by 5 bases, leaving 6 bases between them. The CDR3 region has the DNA TGTGCCAGCAGCGCGCGGTATGGCTACACCTTC. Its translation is CASSARYGYTF.

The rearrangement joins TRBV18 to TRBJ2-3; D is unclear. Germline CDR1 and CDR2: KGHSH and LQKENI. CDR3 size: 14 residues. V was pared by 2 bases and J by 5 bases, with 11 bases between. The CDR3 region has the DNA TGTGCCAGCTCACCAGCACTAAGTAGAGATACGCAGTATTTT. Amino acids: CASSPALSRDTQYF.

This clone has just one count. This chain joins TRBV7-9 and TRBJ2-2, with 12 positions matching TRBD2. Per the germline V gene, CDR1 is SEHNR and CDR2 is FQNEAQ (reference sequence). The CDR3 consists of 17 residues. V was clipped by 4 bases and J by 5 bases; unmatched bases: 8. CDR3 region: CASSSRTSGVMTGELFF. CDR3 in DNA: TGTGCCAGCAGCTCAAGGACTAGCGGGGTTATGACCGGGGAGCTGTTTTTT.

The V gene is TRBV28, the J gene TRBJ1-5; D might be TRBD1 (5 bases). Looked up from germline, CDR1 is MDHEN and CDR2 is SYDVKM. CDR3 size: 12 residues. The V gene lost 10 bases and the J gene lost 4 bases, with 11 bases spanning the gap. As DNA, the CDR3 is TGTGCCACCTGGGCAGGGAATCAGCCCCAGCATTTT. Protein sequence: CATWAGNQPQHF.

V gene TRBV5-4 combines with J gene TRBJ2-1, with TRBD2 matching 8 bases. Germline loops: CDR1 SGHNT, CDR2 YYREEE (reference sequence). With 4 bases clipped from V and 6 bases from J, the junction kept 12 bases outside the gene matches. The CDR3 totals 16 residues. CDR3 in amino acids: CASSPGGTRGVNEQFF. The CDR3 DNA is TGTGCCAGCAGCCCGGGAGGGACACGGGGGGTCAATGAGCAGTTCTTC.